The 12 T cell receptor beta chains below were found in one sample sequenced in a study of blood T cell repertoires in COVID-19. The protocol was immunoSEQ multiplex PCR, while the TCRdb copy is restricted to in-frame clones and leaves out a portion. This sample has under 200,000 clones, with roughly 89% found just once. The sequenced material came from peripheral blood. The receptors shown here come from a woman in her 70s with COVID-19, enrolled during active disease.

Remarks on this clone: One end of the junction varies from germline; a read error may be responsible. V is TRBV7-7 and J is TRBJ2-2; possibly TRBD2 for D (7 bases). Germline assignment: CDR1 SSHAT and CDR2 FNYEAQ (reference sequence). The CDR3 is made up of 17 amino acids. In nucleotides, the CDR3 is TGTGCTAGCAGCCTAAGCGGGCTCTCGGGGGGCAACGGGGAGCTGTTTTTT. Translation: CASSLSGLSGGNGELFF.

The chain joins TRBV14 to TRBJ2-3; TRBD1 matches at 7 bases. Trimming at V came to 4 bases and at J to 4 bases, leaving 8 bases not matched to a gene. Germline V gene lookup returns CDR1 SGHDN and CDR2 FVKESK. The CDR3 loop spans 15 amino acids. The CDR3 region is CASSRQGVRSDTQYF. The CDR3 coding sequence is TGTGCCAGCAGCCGCCAGGGGGTGCGATCAGATACGCAGTATTTT.

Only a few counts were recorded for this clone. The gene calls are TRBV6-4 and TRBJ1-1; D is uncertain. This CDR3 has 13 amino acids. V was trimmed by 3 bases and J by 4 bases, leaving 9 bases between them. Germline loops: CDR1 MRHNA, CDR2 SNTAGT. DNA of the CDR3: TGTGCCAGCAGTGAGGAACAGACCACTGAAGCTTTCTTT. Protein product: CASSEEQTTEAFF.

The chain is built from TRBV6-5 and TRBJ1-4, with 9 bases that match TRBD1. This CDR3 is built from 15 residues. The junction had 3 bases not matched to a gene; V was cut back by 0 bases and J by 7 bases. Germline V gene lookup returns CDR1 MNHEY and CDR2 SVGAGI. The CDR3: CASSYSGTGFEKLFF. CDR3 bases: TGTGCCAGCAGTTACTCCGGGACAGGGTTTGAAAAACTGTTTTTT.

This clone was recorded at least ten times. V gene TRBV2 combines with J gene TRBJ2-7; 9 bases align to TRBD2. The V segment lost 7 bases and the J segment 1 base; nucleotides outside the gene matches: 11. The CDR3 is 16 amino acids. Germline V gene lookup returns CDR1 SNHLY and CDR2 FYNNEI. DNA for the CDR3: TGTGCCAGCACTCTCTTGCGGGGGGGGATGTCCTACGAGCAGTACTTC. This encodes CASTLLRGGMSYEQYF.

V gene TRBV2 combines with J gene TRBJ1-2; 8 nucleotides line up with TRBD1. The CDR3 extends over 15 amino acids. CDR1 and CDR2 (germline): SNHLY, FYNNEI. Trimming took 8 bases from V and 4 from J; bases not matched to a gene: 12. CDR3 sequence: CASFRATGEAYGYTF. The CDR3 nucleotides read TGTGCCAGCTTTCGCGCGACAGGGGAGGCCTATGGCTACACCTTC.

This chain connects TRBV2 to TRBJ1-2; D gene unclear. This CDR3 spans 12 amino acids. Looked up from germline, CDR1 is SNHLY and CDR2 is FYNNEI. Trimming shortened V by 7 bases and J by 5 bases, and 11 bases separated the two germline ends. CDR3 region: CASKSTRYGYTF. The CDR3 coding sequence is TGTGCCAGCAAATCAACGAGATATGGCTACACCTTC.

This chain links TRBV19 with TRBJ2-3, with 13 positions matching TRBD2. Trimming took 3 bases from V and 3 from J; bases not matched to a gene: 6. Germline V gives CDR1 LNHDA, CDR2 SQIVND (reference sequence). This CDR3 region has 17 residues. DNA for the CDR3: TGTGCCAGTAGTATTGTGACTAGCGGGGGGTCGACAGATACGCAGTATTTT. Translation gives CASSIVTSGGSTDTQYF.

CDR3 protein: CASPRGFGETQYF. The CDR3 coding sequence is TGTGCCAGCCCCCGGGGGTTCGGAGAGACCCAGTACTTC. The V call is TRBV2, the J call TRBJ2-5; D might be TRBD2 (6 bases). The CDR3 consists of 13 residues. V lost 8 bases and J 4 bases, leaving 14 bases between the germline ends. Germline V gene data show CDR1 as SNHLY and CDR2 as FYNNEI.

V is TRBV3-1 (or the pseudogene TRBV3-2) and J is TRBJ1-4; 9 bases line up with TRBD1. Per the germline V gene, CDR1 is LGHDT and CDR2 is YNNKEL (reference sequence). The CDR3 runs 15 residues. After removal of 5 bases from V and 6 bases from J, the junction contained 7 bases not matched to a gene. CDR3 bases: TGTGCCAGCAGCTATCACCGGGACAGGGATGAAAAACTGTTTTTT. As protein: CASSYHRDRDEKLFF.

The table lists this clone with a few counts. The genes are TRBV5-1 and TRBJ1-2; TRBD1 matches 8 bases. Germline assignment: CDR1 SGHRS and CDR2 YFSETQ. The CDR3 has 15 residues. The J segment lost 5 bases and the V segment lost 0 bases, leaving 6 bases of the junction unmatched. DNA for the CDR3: TGCGCCAGCAGCTTGGGGACAGGGCAGGAGTATGGCTACACCTTC. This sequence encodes CASSLGTGQEYGYTF.

The CDR3 DNA is TGTGCCACCAGTGGCGGGGGGCCCTTCTACGAGCAGTACTTC. Translating it yields CATSGGGPFYEQYF. The chain is built from TRBV15 and TRBJ2-7; 8 nucleotides align to TRBD2. The length of the CDR3 is 14 residues. The ends lost 6 bases at V and 3 bases at J; junction bases unmatched: 7. The germline V gene has CDR1 LNHNV and CDR2 YYDKDF (reference sequence).